This T cell receptor (beta chain) appears in the sequencing data of a study of T cells in Graves' hyperthyroidism and ophthalmopathy (dated by TCRdb to the late 2010s). Study-wide context: Peripheral blood was sampled at the time of initial diagnosis, prior to any treatment. A discovery cohort of about a hundred patients, about 43 with Graves' ophthalmopathy and approximately 60 with stable Graves' hyperthyroidism, was used to find distinguishing TCR V-J signatures. Prospective prediction of ophthalmopathy was tested in an independent validation cohort consisting of roughly 20 hyperthyroidism patients and approximately 16 patients who later progressed to ophthalmopathy. For training and testing, the approximately 92 patients in the discovery cohort were randomly divided in a 7:3 ratio. In addition, the study compared T-cell repertoires in thyroid tissue and in blood from five or six Graves' hyperthyroidism patients. Once sampling was done, hyperthyroidism patients were given methimazole at a starting dose of 30 mg daily, whereas ophthalmopathy patients were given high-dose intravenous methylprednisolone. TCR Vbeta CDR3 sequencing of 135 peripheral blood samples (approximately 44 ophthalmopathy, 75 hyperthyroidism and approximately 17 progressor patients) is reported in the paper.

Results and caveats for the whole study, not just this receptor: In validation, the model predicted progression to ophthalmopathy a median of approximately 6.6 months before onset, with approximately 70% sensitivity and about 72% specificity. Most expanded thyroid clonotypes (frequency above 0.001) were also detected in blood, a finding suggesting that blood repertoires may reflect thyroid immune responses. Sample size was not statistically predetermined, and blinding of investigators to group allocation was not performed. In cross-validation, a model built on a 13 V-J signature told ophthalmopathy apart from stable hyperthyroidism with approximately 90% sensitivity and 81% to 82% specificity, and in testing the same model reached 80%/75%.

V lost 0 bases and J lost 5 bases; the stretch between them is 13 bases long. The CDR3 runs 15 residues from the cysteine to the phenylalanine. Only the CDR3 DNA is retained, 45 bases long and in frame from the first base. Reading the germline V gene gives CDR1 MGHRA and CDR2 YSYEKL. Graves' hyperthyroidism was defined as stable when no progression to ophthalmopathy occurred over 18 months of follow-up. The hyperthyroidism patients were between 18 and 65 years old and newly diagnosed, with a disease duration of less than 2 months. The study excluded patients with uncontrolled infections, other autoimmune diseases, pregnancy or lactation. Clinical symptoms, serum thyroxine and TRAb, thyroid ultrasound, and orbital computed tomography formed the basis for the diagnoses. Ficoll-Paque density gradient centrifugation was used to isolate PBMCs from about 9 ml of fresh peripheral blood. Total RNA was extracted with Trizol reagent, and quality was checked on an Agilent 2100 Bioanalyzer.

TCR beta CDR3 regions were amplified from RNA transcripts. For the first round of RT-PCR on the TCR CDR3, the HTBI primer set was used together with the Qiagen OneStep RT-PCR kit. The libraries were constructed in a second round of multiplex PCR and then size-selected and purified. Sequencing of the libraries was done on an Illumina HiSeq2000 using paired-end 100 bp reads. The paper's processing steps were these. SOAPnuke was used to process the raw data, removing reads that contained adapters or uncalled bases, had a mean Phred below 15, or lacked an exact match to the constant primer or identifier. COPE v1.2.5 was used to merge high-quality paired reads, and clonotypes were defined as unique nucleotide sequences. MiTCR v1.1 was used to align clonotypes to the IMGT TRBV, TRBD and TRBJ reference segments. The analysis was restricted to V-J combinations with a frequency above 0.0001, which together covered just over 98% of the repertoires. A TCS score was defined as the ratio of F50 (clonal expansion) to E x V (chaos), with BLOSUM62-based TCRdist applied between CDR3 peptides within each V-J. Welch's t-statistics and random forest reduced roughly 540 V-J features to fewer than 15, which were used in a naive Bayes classifier (R e1071). TCRdb applied fastp at Q25 and MiXCR to the public reads, then kept only in-frame beta chains. Duplicate CDR3 protein sequences are folded into a single record with the most common DNA and genes. None of the V and J calls come from the authors' own analysis; TCRdb made them. The sample profile shows fewer than 350,000 distinct CDR3 sequences; 15% to 20% of them were found once. In total, the top ten clones hold approximately 49% of the sample.

Comment on this clonotype: The antigen it recognizes is unknown. No base quality values were provided; no much bigger clone lies one nucleotide off.

This sequence uses TRBV4-1 and TRBJ1-2; there is no confident call for the D gene. The sequence derives from a woman aged 50 to 60 with Graves' hyperthyroidism. The source material was blood. The CDR3 protein sequence reads: CASSQDLAQRYGYTF. The sequenced DNA: TGCGCCAGCAGCCAAGATCTGGCCCAAAGATATGGCTACACCTTC.